These 25 T cell receptor beta chains share one sample of origin, sequenced in a study of a mutant IDH1 vaccine in newly diagnosed glioma. Which antigens these TCRs recognize remains unknown. Indicated time point: week 11, during vaccination. With topical imiquimod, each dose of the vaccine consisted of 300 ug of mutant IDH1 20-mer peptide. Libraries were prepared by immunoSEQ multiplex PCR; TCRdb keeps only in-frame clonotypes and omits some of them. The table includes 35,000 to 45,000 clones, 80% detected once. The material was peripheral blood mononuclear cells (PBMCs), obtained from a glioma patient whose treatment included an IDH1 peptide vaccine. These receptors came from a woman aged 25 to 39 with glioma. Some clones in this sample may be carry-over from other donors' samples.

This chain joins TRBV19 and TRBJ2-4, with a possible D match to TRBD2 (6 bases). Germline values: CDR1 LNHDA, CDR2 SQIVND (reference sequence). V was shortened by 4 bases and J by 0 bases, with 16 bases between the two germline ends. This CDR3 contains 17 residues. CDR3 bases: TGTGCCAGTAGTACCACCCAGGGACTGCTAGCCAAAAACATTCAGTACTTC. This gives the protein CASSTTQGLLAKNIQYF.

This chain joins TRBV30 and TRBJ1-5; unclear D gene. The CDR3 has 13 amino acids. CDR1 is GTSNPN and CDR2 is SVGIG in the germline V gene (reference sequence). The V end was cut by 3 bases, the J end by 5 bases, with 11 bases between. CDR3 loop: CAWSRSRDQPQHF. The DNA of the CDR3 is TGTGCCTGGAGCCGCTCACGAGATCAGCCCCAGCATTTT. Using reference TRBV30 and TRBJ1-5 for the parts outside the CDR3, the full variable domain is SQTIHQWPATLVQPVGSPLSLECTVEGTSNPNLYWYRQAAGRGLQLLFYSVGIGQISSEVPQNLSASRPQDRQFILSSKKLLLSDSGFYLCAWSRSRDQPQHFGDGTRLSIL.

The chain joins TRBV7-9 to TRBJ2-7; 9 nucleotides align to TRBD2. The V segment lost 8 bases and the J segment 7 bases; nucleotides outside the gene matches: 18. This CDR3 has 16 residues. The germline CDR1 and CDR2 sequences are SEHNR and FQNEAQ (reference sequence). This chain's CDR3 is CASRSTWGGRADEQYF. The DNA for the CDR3 is TGTGCCAGCCGCTCCACCTGGGGCGGGAGGGCAGATGAGCAGTACTTC.

V usage is TRBV7-9 and J usage is TRBJ1-5; 9 bases agree with TRBD1. In germline, CDR1 is SEHNR, CDR2 FQNEAQ (reference sequence). The length of the CDR3 is 17 residues. The V and J ends lost 3 bases and 0 bases, in that order; junction bases with no gene match: 6. DNA for the CDR3: TGTGCCAGCAGCTTGTGGACAGGGGCAAATAGCAATCAGCCCCAGCATTTT. This sequence encodes CASSLWTGANSNQPQHF.

This chain uses TRBV10-3 with TRBJ1-2; no definite D call. The V end was cut by 7 bases, the J end by 7 bases, with 10 bases between. The CDR3 is made up of 11 amino acids. CDR1 and CDR2 (germline): ENHRY, SYGVKD. Written as DNA, the CDR3 is TGTGCCATCACAGGTCAGACTGGCTACACCTTC. This encodes CAITGQTGYTF.

The chain has TRBV29-1 and TRBJ2-7, with TRBD2 as a possible D gene (5 bases). The CDR3 has 14 residues. The V end lost 7 bases, the J end lost 3 bases, and 19 bases lay between the germline ends. Germline V gene sequence: CDR1 SQVTM, CDR2 ANQGSEA. The CDR3 protein is CSATVPPAGYEQYF. The CDR3 nucleotides read TGCAGCGCTACTGTCCCGCCTGCGGGCTACGAGCAGTACTTC.

This clone was counted once. The chain uses TRBV5-6 and TRBJ1-3; D might be TRBD1 (5 bases). The V end was cut by 9 bases, the J end by 4 bases, with 20 bases between. Germline V gene lookup returns CDR1 SGHDT and CDR2 YYEEEE. The CDR3 loop spans 15 amino acids. As DNA, the CDR3 is TGTGCCAACCTACGGGGGATTAAAAGGGGAAACACCATATATTTT. Its protein product is CANLRGIKRGNTIYF. The variable domain in full, completed from reference TRBV5-6 and TRBJ1-3, reads DAGVTQSPTHLIKTRGQQVTLRCSPKSGHDTVSWYQQALGQGPQFIFQYYEEEERQRGNFPDRFSGHQFPNYSSELNVNALLLGDSALYLCANLRGIKRGNTIYFGEGSWLTVV.

This chain joins TRBV5-6 and TRBJ2-6; no reliable D call. The CDR3 loop spans 15 amino acids. Germline CDR1 and CDR2: SGHDT and YYEEEE. V was cut by 4 bases and J by 2 bases, with 10 bases left in between. CDR3 coding DNA: TGTGCCAGCAGCCGGTGGGATGCTGGGGCCAACGTCCTGACTTTC. Protein product: CASSRWDAGANVLTF.

This chain connects TRBV30 to TRBJ2-1, with D unresolved. This CDR3 has 10 amino acids. Germline V CDR1 and CDR2: GTSNPN, SVGIG (reference sequence). Trimming pared 0 bases from V and 9 bases from J, leaving 3 bases between. The CDR3 sequence is CAWSVVEQFF. In nucleotides, the CDR3 is TGTGCCTGGAGTGTTGTTGAGCAGTTCTTC. Full variable domain (rest looked up from reference TRBV30 and TRBJ2-1): SQTIHQWPATLVQPVGSPLSLECTVEGTSNPNLYWYRQAAGRGLQLLFYSVGIGQISSEVPQNLSASRPQDRQFILSSKKLLLSDSGFYLCAWSVVEQFFGPGTRLTVL.

J is TRBJ1-2 and V is TRBV7-9; 9 nucleotides agree with TRBD1. The V segment lost 1 base and the J segment 4 bases; nucleotides outside the gene matches: 4. Per germline, CDR1 SEHNR and CDR2 FQNEAQ (reference sequence). This CDR3 is 15 amino acids long. This CDR3 reads CASSLGGQGGYGYTF. In nucleotides, the CDR3 is TGTGCCAGCAGCTTAGGGGGACAGGGAGGCTATGGCTACACCTTC. Supplemented by reference TRBV7-9 and TRBJ1-2, the full variable domain reads DTGVSQNPRHKITKRGQNVTFRCDPISEHNRLYWYRQTLGQGPEFLTYFQNEAQLEKSRLLSDRFSAERPKGSFSTLEIQRTEQGDSAMYLCASSLGGQGGYGYTFGSGTRLTVV.

The chain joins TRBV11-2 to TRBJ2-3; no clear D. Germline V gives CDR1 SGHAT, CDR2 FQNNGV. The CDR3 covers 13 residues. Trimming pared 2 bases from V and 5 bases from J, leaving 8 bases between. The CDR3 coding sequence is TGTGCCAGCAGCTTAAGGAGAGGAGATACGCAGTATTTT. Its translation: CASSLRRGDTQYF.

The chain links TRBV7-9 to TRBJ2-7, with 11 bases that match TRBD2. Germline CDR1 SEHNR, CDR2 FQNEAQ (reference sequence). The CDR3 covers 16 residues. V was clipped by 0 bases and J by 4 bases; unmatched bases: 5. In DNA form, the CDR3 reads TGTGCCAGCAGCTTAGCTTCCGGGACTAGCGGATACGAGCAGTACTTC. As protein: CASSLASGTSGYEQYF. Filled out from reference TRBV7-9 and TRBJ2-7, the complete variable domain reads DTGVSQNPRHKITKRGQNVTFRCDPISEHNRLYWYRQTLGQGPEFLTYFQNEAQLEKSRLLSDRFSAERPKGSFSTLEIQRTEQGDSAMYLCASSLASGTSGYEQYFGPGTRLTVT.

This chain joins TRBV29-1 and TRBJ1-1; D not certain. Germline CDR1 is SQVTM and CDR2 is ANQGSEA. V was cut by 3 bases and J by 3 bases, with 5 bases left in between. The CDR3 sequence is 11 residues long. CDR3 protein: CSVERDTEAFF. Written as DNA, the CDR3 is TGCAGCGTTGAGCGAGACACTGAAGCTTTCTTT.

The chain joins TRBV5-1 to TRBJ2-5; D ambiguous. CDR1 is SGHRS, CDR2 YFSETQ, per germline. Between the trimmed V and J ends, which lost 0 bases and 1 base, there was a span of 7 bases. This CDR3 contains 14 residues. In nucleotides, the CDR3 is TGCGCCAGCAGCTTGGTTTCGGGCCAAGAGACCCAGTACTTC. Protein product: CASSLVSGQETQYF.

This sequence joins TRBV5-4 and TRBJ2-7; D gene unclear. The V gene's germline CDR1 is SGHNT and CDR2 YYREEE (reference sequence). V gave up 2 bases and J gave up 2 bases, with 8 bases separating them. The CDR3 contains 13 residues. In DNA form, the CDR3 reads TGTGCCAGCAGCTTAGCGAATACCTACGAGCAGTACTTC. This encodes CASSLANTYEQYF.

This sequence joins TRBV4-1 and TRBJ2-1; 7 bases agree with TRBD2. CDR1 MGHRA and CDR2 YSYEKL come from the germline V gene. The CDR3 loop spans 18 amino acids. With V trimmed by 1 base and J by 3 bases, 12 bases remained unmatched. The CDR3 coding sequence is TGCGCCAGCAGCCAAGGAGGGGTGGGCGGGAGTCACTACAATGAGCAGTTCTTC. Translating gives CASSQGGVGGSHYNEQFF.

The chain has TRBV29-1 and TRBJ2-2; weak D call: TRBD1 (7 bases). The CDR3 length is 14 residues. The V and J ends lost 3 bases and 5 bases respectively, with 13 bases between them. CDR1 is SQVTM and CDR2 is ANQGSEA in the germline V gene. The CDR3 DNA reads TGCAGCGTTGAGGGCAGGGGGAGGACCGGGGAGCTGTTTTTT. It is translated as CSVEGRGRTGELFF.

V gene TRBV9 combines with J gene TRBJ1-5, with 12 bases aligning to TRBD1. This CDR3 spans 17 amino acids. Germline V gives CDR1 SGDLS, CDR2 YYNGEE. The V segment lost 2 bases and the J segment 4 bases; nucleotides outside the gene matches: 7. CDR3 sequence reads: CASSVGQGARRNQPQHF. The CDR3 DNA is TGTGCCAGCAGCGTGGGACAGGGGGCGAGGAGAAATCAGCCCCAGCATTTT.

The rearrangement uses TRBV5-1 and TRBJ1-1; D is ambiguous. CDR1 is SGHRS and CDR2 is YFSETQ in the germline V gene. CDR3 length: 16 residues. Trimming left V 4 bases short and J 4 bases short, with 20 bases between. CDR3 DNA: TGCGCCAGCAGCCCGCTTAGTCCCCGGGTGAGCACTGAAGCTTTCTTT. Translation gives CASSPLSPRVSTEAFF.

This clone was recorded only once. V and J are TRBV7-8 and TRBJ2-4; D might be TRBD1 (5 bases). Trimming removed 9 bases at V and 0 bases at J, with 9 bases between. The CDR3 loop spans 13 amino acids. Germline-derived CDR1 and CDR2 are SGHVS and FQNEAQ. CDR3 DNA sequence: TGTGCCAGTGGGGCGCTAGCCAAAAACATTCAGTACTTC. It specifies CASGALAKNIQYF.

This clone occurred a few times. This chain joins TRBV6-5 and TRBJ1-2, with a weak D call TRBD1 (5 bases). V lost 0 bases to trimming and J lost 8 bases, with 10 bases between them. Per the germline V gene, CDR1 is MNHEY and CDR2 is SVGAGI. CDR3 length: 13 residues. CDR3 nucleotide sequence: TGTGCCAGCAGTTACTCTGGGGCGCGGGGCTACACCTTC. Protein: CASSYSGARGYTF.

The V gene is TRBV30, the J gene TRBJ1-1; TRBD1 matches at 7 bases. The ends lost 3 bases at V and 1 base at J; junction bases unmatched: 5. The CDR3 has 14 residues. The germline V gene encodes CDR1 GTSNPN and CDR2 SVGIG (reference sequence). Here the CDR3 DNA reads TGTGCCTGGAGCAGGACAGGTCAGAACACTGAAGCTTTCTTT. This sequence encodes CAWSRTGQNTEAFF.

The rearrangement uses TRBV12-5 and TRBJ2-1, with D possibly called TRBD1 or TRBD2 (5 bases each). This CDR3 contains 14 residues. Per the germline V gene, CDR1 is LGHNT and CDR2 is FRNRAP. V was shortened by 3 bases and J by 8 bases, with 14 bases between the two germline ends. CDR3 nucleotide sequence: TGTGCTAGTGGTTTATGGGACCCGAGAGATGAGCAGTTCTTC. Residues: CASGLWDPRDEQFF.

The V call is TRBV6-4, the J call TRBJ2-3, with 10 bases matching TRBD1. CDR3 length: 14 amino acids. The V gene's germline CDR1 is MRHNA and CDR2 SNTAGT. V lost 2 bases to trimming and J lost 4 bases; unmatched junction nucleotides: 0. The CDR3 bases are TGTGCCAGCAGTGACGGACAGGGGGCAGATACGCAGTATTTT. Protein product: CASSDGQGADTQYF.

The chain couples TRBV5-6 to TRBJ2-7; 10 bases fit TRBD1. From germline, CDR1 is SGHDT and CDR2 YYEEEE. Unmatched junction bases numbered 7, after V lost 4 bases and J lost 3 bases. The CDR3 has 15 residues. The CDR3 bases are TGTGCCAGCAGCCCCGGACAGGGGGAGGGCTACGAGCAGTACTTC. This encodes CASSPGQGEGYEQYF.